The following is a T cell receptor beta chain sequence with its context. No cognate antigen has been identified for it. No clone much larger than this one lies a single base away; base qualities are absent. This specimen belongs to a study of glioma-infiltrating T cells after dendritic cell vaccination (dated by TCRdb to about 2016). Concerning the study at large: The cohort included some 15 glioblastoma patients drawn from Phase I and II dendritic cell vaccination trials, of whom 9 were newly diagnosed and 6 had recurrent disease. Patients received autologous tumor lysate-pulsed dendritic cell vaccination between about 2002 and 2013. To make the vaccine, monocyte-derived dendritic cells were cultured for 6 to 8 days with IL-4 and GM-CSF and then pulsed overnight with autologous tumor lysate. Each patient got three intradermal injections of the dendritic cell vaccine, spaced at biweekly intervals, in the arm below the axilla. Tumor-infiltrating lymphocyte content was quantified and tumor and blood repertoires were compared in dendritic cell-vaccinated glioblastoma patients by deep sequencing of TCR beta CDR3 regions. Survival after dendritic cell vaccination was correlated with TCR sequencing metrics, including TIL content and tumor-blood repertoire overlap. What the study reported, not specific to this receptor: The cohort was small and heterogeneous, few patients had complete blood and tumor sets, and even fewer had initial-recurrent tumor pairs. Higher estimated pretreatment TIL content predicted longer time to progression and overall survival after dendritic cell vaccination. The three-group TCR overlap response model was described as speculative and requiring prospective validation. TCR clonality showed no direct relationship with survival, which suggests that a diverse polyclonal response may matter.

The CDR3 contains 10 residues, cysteine and phenylalanine counted. Only the CDR3 DNA is retained, 30 bases long and in frame from the first base. Trimming at the junction amounts to 2 bases on V and 14 bases on J, and the germline ends lie 7 bases apart. From a lookup of the germline V gene, CDR1 and CDR2 are SNHLY and FYNNEI. To be selected, patients needed enough residual fresh-frozen tumor tissue and more than two years of available survival data. Molecular status otherwise varied across the glioblastoma patients, but none of them carried an isocitrate dehydrogenase mutation. PBMC were collected before vaccination, two weeks after the third vaccination, and at tumor progression when it occurred. The Qiagen DNeasy Blood extraction Kit was used for extraction of genomic DNA. Using the immunoSEQ assay, TCRB CDR3 regions were amplified from 2 micrograms of genomic DNA, or from all available DNA when less than that was on hand. For multiplex PCR, 60 forward primers for TCR V beta segments and 13 reverse primers for J beta segments were used. Synthetic control templates were spiked into each sample at limiting dilution to estimate reads per starting template. Sequencing produced 87 bp reads on the Illumina HiSeq System. The original methods were these. To remove PCR and sequencing errors, closely related sequences were merged with a nearest neighbor algorithm. TCR overlap was measured as the percentage of unique tumor TCR beta sequences also present in the same patient's peripheral blood. Drawn from immuneACCESS, this table holds only the in-frame rearrangements with V and J called that TCRdb kept. Clones are partly lost; checked studies trace under half to an unresolved V gene and leave the rest unexplained. The V and J calls and clone size come from that table; D and trimming were worked out from the DNA. This sample is represented by about 92,000 clones; around 86% of them were singletons. Around 14% of the sample comes from the top ten.

Sequenced here: blood, sampled before dendritic cell vaccination. This clonotype originated in a human donor with glioblastoma. Here the chain combines TRBV2 and TRBJ2-4, with no D gene named confidently. The CDR3 reads as follows: CASSETNEYF. The nucleotides are TGTGCCAGCAGTGAAACAAACGAGTACTTC.